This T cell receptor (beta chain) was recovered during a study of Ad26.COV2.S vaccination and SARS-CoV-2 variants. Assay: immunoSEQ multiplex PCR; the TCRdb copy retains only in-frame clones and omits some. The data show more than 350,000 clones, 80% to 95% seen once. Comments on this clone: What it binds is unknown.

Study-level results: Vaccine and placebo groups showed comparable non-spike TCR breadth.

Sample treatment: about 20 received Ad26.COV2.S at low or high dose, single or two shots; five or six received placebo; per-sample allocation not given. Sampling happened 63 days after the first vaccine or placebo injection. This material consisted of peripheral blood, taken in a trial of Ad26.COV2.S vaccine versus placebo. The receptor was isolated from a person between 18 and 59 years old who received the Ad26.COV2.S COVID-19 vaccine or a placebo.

The CDR3 spells CASSPRGTPYEQYF. Written as DNA, the CDR3 is TGTGCCAGCAGCCCCAGGGGGACCCCCTACGAGCAGTACTTC. This sequence joins TRBV7-9 and TRBJ2-7; 7 bases fit TRBD1. Germline CDR1 is SEHNR and CDR2 is FQNEAQ (reference sequence). The CDR3 consists of 14 residues. J gave up 2 bases and V 5 bases, and 6 bases lay outside the gene matches.